This T cell receptor (beta chain) comes out of a study of spatial heterogeneity in lung cancer. Study background: For tumor regions, TCR transcript counts showed a strong correlation with a T cell module score derived from matched bulk RNA-seq. Broader study findings: The counts of expanded TCRs, ubiquitous and regional, tracked ubiquitous and regional nonsynonymous mutations, respectively. In tumors, expanded intratumoral alpha and beta TCR counts tracked mutation counts.

V was pared by 3 bases and J by 7 bases, with 9 bases between. Germline V CDR1 and CDR2: MNHNY, SVGAGI (reference sequence). CDR3 length: 12 amino acids. Using its own MiXCR run on the 5' RACE reads, TCRdb lists one record per CDR3 protein. This table has more than 6,500 distinct CDR3 sequences, 12% appearing once. Time point in this sample: sample taken at primary tumor resection. Patients with untreated early-stage non-small cell lung cancer, numbering around 71, were the donors. This clonotype is medium-sized (0.01 to 0.1%). As yet, its antigen is unknown. The source was lung tumor tissue, collected at surgery. The receptor was derived from a male donor with early-stage non-small cell lung cancer. The gene calls are TRBV6-6 and TRBJ1-2; D not certain. The CDR3 sequence: CASSYSAGGYTF. As DNA, the CDR3 is TGTGCCAGCAGTTATTCCGCGGGTGGCTACACCTTC.